Below are 30 T cell receptor beta chains sequenced from a single sample in a study of long-term antiretroviral therapy in people with HIV. Survey-level resolution applied to immunoSEQ assay v3.0. Sequenced by immunoSEQ multiplex PCR; TCRdb stores in-frame clones only, minus some. The table has about 31,000 clones, approximately 90% seen once. The sample in question was unsorted PBMCs, obtained approximately 5 years before starting antiretroviral therapy. The receptors were sampled from a man over 45 with HIV.

The gene calls are TRBV5-1 and TRBJ2-5, with 12 nucleotides matching TRBD2. The CDR3 contains 16 residues. V dropped 3 bases and J dropped 3; count of bases not matched to a gene: 6. The germline V gene encodes CDR1 SGHRS and CDR2 YFSETQ. CDR3 sequence reads: CASSSTSGGLEETQYF. The CDR3 DNA follows: TGCGCCAGCAGCTCCACTAGCGGGGGGCTTGAAGAGACCCAGTACTTC.

This chain uses TRBV5-4 with TRBJ2-3, with D possibly TRBD2 on 6 matching bases. The CDR3 is made up of 15 amino acids. The V end lost 6 bases, the J end lost 3 bases, and 17 bases lay between the germline ends. Germline values: CDR1 SGHNT, CDR2 YYREEE (reference sequence). The CDR3 protein is CASNGRGSRTDTQYF. The CDR3, as DNA: TGTGCCAGCAACGGGCGGGGCAGTAGAACAGATACGCAGTATTTT.

The chain couples TRBV30 to TRBJ1-1, with unresolved D. V was clipped by 2 bases and J by 0 bases, with 7 bases between them. The CDR3 length is 13 residues. From germline, CDR1 is GTSNPN and CDR2 SVGIG (reference sequence). Written as DNA, the CDR3 is TGTGCCTGGAGTTATATAATGAACACTGAAGCTTTCTTT. Encoded protein: CAWSYIMNTEAFF.

The gene calls are TRBV4-1 and TRBJ1-6, with 7 bases matching TRBD1. Trimming at V came to 4 bases and at J to 5 bases, leaving 5 bases not matched to a gene. This CDR3 has 15 amino acids. Germline loops: CDR1 MGHRA, CDR2 YSYEKL. CDR3 region: CASSPGQSHNSPLHF. The CDR3 bases are TGCGCCAGCAGCCCGGGACAGTCACATAATTCACCCCTCCACTTT.

The V gene is TRBV7-9, the J gene TRBJ2-5, with TRBD1 matching over 9 bases. Unmatched junction bases numbered 5, after V lost 4 bases and J lost 5 bases. CDR3 length: 14 residues. Germline V gives CDR1 SEHNR, CDR2 FQNEAQ (reference sequence). Here the CDR3 DNA reads TGTGCCAGCAGCTCCCGACAGGGGGGTGAGACCCAGTACTTC. It yields the protein CASSSRQGGETQYF.

The chain recombines TRBV30 with TRBJ2-2, with D uncertain. This CDR3 contains 11 residues. Per germline, CDR1 GTSNPN and CDR2 SVGIG (reference sequence). The germline V and J ends were trimmed by 2 bases and 3 bases, with 1 base remaining between them. CDR3 nucleotides: TGTGCCTGGAGTTACACCGGGGAGCTGTTTTTT. It specifies CAWSYTGELFF.

The chain's CDR3 is CASSLAGAVGQYF. DNA of the CDR3: TGCGCCAGCAGCTTGGCCGGGGCCGTTGGGCAGTACTTC. This sequence joins TRBV5-1 and TRBJ2-7; the D call may be TRBD1 or TRBD2 (5 bases each). Germline assignment: CDR1 SGHRS and CDR2 YFSETQ. V shed 0 bases and J shed 9 bases, with 13 bases lying between them. The CDR3 consists of 13 residues.

This clone has a single count. J is TRBJ1-6 and V is TRBV4-3; D gene uncertain. The ends were cut back, 2 bases at V and 6 bases at J, with 14 bases in the middle. The germline CDR1 and CDR2 sequences are LGHNA and YSLEER. The CDR3 is 16 amino acids. The CDR3 nucleotides read TGCGCCAGCAGCCAAACAGTGATACGCTTTAATTCACCCCTCCACTTT. Encoded protein: CASSQTVIRFNSPLHF.

The genes are TRBV7-9 and TRBJ2-5, with TRBD1 as a possible D gene (6 bases). CDR3 size: 13 residues. Trimming shortened V by 4 bases and J by 5 bases, and 11 bases separated the two germline ends. Per germline, CDR1 SEHNR and CDR2 FQNEAQ (reference sequence). The CDR3 DNA follows: TGTGCCAGCAGCTACTCAGGGGAGGAGACCCAGTACTTC. It encodes CASSYSGEETQYF.

For the CDR3, the DNA is TGTGCCAGTAGTATAGGGGACAGTAGGAATCAGCCCCAGCATTTT. The encoded protein is CASSIGDSRNQPQHF. This sequence joins TRBV19 and TRBJ1-5; TRBD1 matches 7 bases. The CDR3 has 15 residues. Germline V gene data show CDR1 as LNHDA and CDR2 as SQIVND (reference sequence). V gave up 1 base and J gave up 4 bases; unmatched junction bases: 4.

V is TRBV4-2 and J is TRBJ1-2, with D unresolved. The CDR3 covers 16 residues. Germline assignment: CDR1 LGHNA and CDR2 YNFKEQ. The V end was cut by 1 base, the J end by 1 base, with 13 bases between. The CDR3 sequence: CASSQVGATLNYGYTF. The CDR3 DNA reads TGTGCCAGCAGCCAAGTAGGTGCTACCCTTAACTATGGCTACACCTTC.

V usage is TRBV5-1 and J usage is TRBJ1-1; D remains ambiguous. This CDR3 has 16 residues. Germline V gene lookup returns CDR1 SGHRS and CDR2 YFSETQ. Trimming shortened V by 4 bases and J by 2 bases, and 18 bases separated the two germline ends. DNA for the CDR3: TGCGCCAGCAGCCCGGACGGAGGTGGGTTAAACACTGAAGCTTTCTTT. This gives the protein CASSPDGGGLNTEAFF.

This clone was seen a handful of times. The rearrangement links TRBV5-1 to TRBJ2-3; possibly TRBD1 for D (5 bases). The CDR3 spans 14 residues. The germline V gene has CDR1 SGHRS and CDR2 YFSETQ. V was clipped by 0 bases and J by 2 bases, with 7 bases between them. This CDR3 is CASSLGQITDTQYF. The DNA for the CDR3 is TGCGCCAGCAGCTTGGGACAGATCACAGATACGCAGTATTTT. The full variable domain, in which reference TRBV5-1 and TRBJ2-3 provide the parts outside the CDR3, is KAGVTQTPRYLIKTRGQQVTLSCSPISGHRSVSWYQQTPGQGLQFLFEYFSETQRNKGNFPGRFSGRQFSNSRSEMNVSTLELGDSALYLCASSLGQITDTQYFGPGTRLTVL.

The genes are TRBV7-3 and TRBJ2-5, with D uncertain. Germline V gene sequence: CDR1 SGHTA, CDR2 FQGTGA. V lost 2 bases and J lost 1, with 5 bases in between. The CDR3 extends over 13 amino acids. Written as DNA, the CDR3 is TGTGCCAGCAGCTTAGGTTCCCAAGAGACCCAGTACTTC. Translation gives CASSLGSQETQYF.

The chain recombines TRBV6-5 with TRBJ1-2; D unclear. From germline, CDR1 is MNHEY and CDR2 SVGAGI. The V and J ends lost 6 bases and 2 bases respectively, with 13 bases between them. The CDR3 length is 14 residues. The CDR3 DNA follows: TGTGCCAGCAGCCCCTCCGGGCCGAACTATGGCTACACCTTC. This encodes CASSPSGPNYGYTF.

The chain employs TRBV15 and TRBJ1-2; D is unresolved. The V end was cut by 4 bases, the J end by 0 bases, with 6 bases between. Looked up from germline, CDR1 is LNHNV and CDR2 is YYDKDF (reference sequence). The length of the CDR3 is 13 residues. The CDR3 spells CATSKDPNYGYTF. The DNA of the CDR3 is TGTGCCACCAGCAAGGACCCTAACTATGGCTACACCTTC.

The genes are TRBV5-1 and TRBJ1-1; D remains unclear. Per the germline V gene, CDR1 is SGHRS and CDR2 is YFSETQ. Trimming stripped 0 bases from V and 4 bases from J, with 10 bases between. The CDR3 is 14 amino acids. CDR3 in amino acids: CASSLDTSPTEAFF. In DNA, the CDR3 is TGCGCCAGCAGCTTGGACACCAGCCCCACTGAAGCTTTCTTT.

J is TRBJ2-1 and V is TRBV6-1; 7 bases are shared with TRBD2. The V segment lost 11 bases and the J segment 4 bases; nucleotides outside the gene matches: 11. CDR3 length: 14 residues. The germline V gene has CDR1 MNHNS and CDR2 SASEGT. CDR3: CASISGPGYNEQFF. The DNA for the CDR3 is TGTGCCTCTATTAGCGGGCCCGGGTACAATGAGCAGTTCTTC.

The chain is built from TRBV4-3 and TRBJ2-5; 11 bases fit TRBD2. With 0 bases clipped from V and 5 bases from J, the junction kept 17 bases outside the gene matches. The CDR3 is made up of 20 amino acids. The germline V gene encodes CDR1 LGHNA and CDR2 YSLEER. The CDR3 here is CASSQDFVAGGLSSGETQYF. As DNA, the CDR3 is TGCGCCAGCAGCCAAGATTTCGTAGCGGGGGGGTTGAGTAGCGGGGAGACCCAGTACTTC.

The genes are TRBV5-1 and TRBJ2-2, with D possibly being TRBD1 or TRBD2 (7 bases each). Germline lookup yields CDR1 SGHRS and CDR2 YFSETQ. V dropped 9 bases and J dropped 2 bases, with 20 bases sitting between them. The CDR3 has 16 amino acids. Here the CDR3 reads CATAGGGVTNTGELFF. As DNA, the CDR3 is TGCGCCACCGCAGGGGGGGGAGTCACCAACACCGGGGAGCTGTTTTTT. The whole variable domain, filled in from reference TRBV5-1 and TRBJ2-2, reads KAGVTQTPRYLIKTRGQQVTLSCSPISGHRSVSWYQQTPGQGLQFLFEYFSETQRNKGNFPGRFSGRQFSNSRSEMNVSTLELGDSALYLCATAGGGVTNTGELFFGEGSRLTVL.

The chain is built from TRBV7-2 and TRBJ1-2, with 8 nucleotides matching TRBD1. This CDR3 region has 15 residues. The germline gives CDR1 SGHTA, CDR2 FQGNSA. Unmatched junction bases numbered 8, after V lost 5 bases and J lost 3 bases. In nucleotides, the CDR3 is TGTGCCAGCAGCCTCCCGACAGGGGAGGACTATGGCTACACCTTC. It codes for CASSLPTGEDYGYTF.

The rearrangement uses TRBV4-3 and TRBJ1-2; D perhaps matches TRBD1 (5 bases). CDR1 and CDR2 from the germline V gene are LGHNA and YSLEER. V was cut by 1 base and J by 4 bases, with 13 bases left in between. This CDR3 has 15 residues. The DNA for the CDR3 is TGCGCCAGCAGCCAAGGTTCGGGGCGAACCTATGGCTACACCTTC. It encodes CASSQGSGRTYGYTF.

The chain combines TRBV11-2 with TRBJ1-1, with D perhaps TRBD1 (5 bases). Germline CDR1 and CDR2: SGHAT and FQNNGV. The germline V and J ends were trimmed by 5 bases and 2 bases, with 12 bases remaining between them. The CDR3 loop spans 14 amino acids. CDR3 protein: CASSPVGVNTEAFF. Written as DNA, the CDR3 is TGTGCCAGCAGCCCCGTGGGGGTTAACACTGAAGCTTTCTTT.

The rearrangement uses TRBV18 and TRBJ1-1, with 9 bases fitting TRBD1. Germline trimming cut 3 bases from V and 4 bases from J; bases unmatched to any gene: 3. The CDR3 covers 14 residues. Germline CDR1 KGHSH, CDR2 LQKENI. CDR3 coding DNA: TGTGCCAGCTCACCCGACAGGGGGTTCACTGAAGCTTTCTTT. Its translation is CASSPDRGFTEAFF.

The rearrangement joins TRBV4-3 to TRBJ1-4; a weak D match, TRBD1 (5 bases). Germline CDR1 LGHNA, CDR2 YSLEER. This CDR3 contains 15 residues. Trimming left V 1 base short and J 8 bases short, with 14 bases between. The CDR3 DNA follows: TGCGCCAGCAGCCAAGGAGGGGACGGAGCCGAAAAACTGTTTTTT. This gives the protein CASSQGGDGAEKLFF.

The gene calls are TRBV10-3 and TRBJ2-2; TRBD1 matches 10 bases. The trim removed 6 bases at V and 5 bases at J, leaving 3 bases unmatched. CDR3 length: 14 amino acids. Per the germline V gene, CDR1 is ENHRY and CDR2 is SYGVKD. CDR3: CAIRGTGETGELFF. CDR3 DNA: TGTGCCATCAGGGGGACAGGGGAAACCGGGGAGCTGTTTTTT.

V is TRBV5-5 and J is TRBJ1-1; a weak D match, TRBD1 (5 bases). V was shortened by 4 bases and J by 11 bases, with 30 bases between the two germline ends. The CDR3 spans 17 residues. Germline V gene sequence: CDR1 SGHKS, CDR2 YYEKEE (reference sequence). This chain's CDR3 is CASSRTASSGAGRAAFF. In nucleotides, the CDR3 is TGTGCCAGCAGCCGAACCGCGAGTTCGGGTGCGGGGCGGGCGGCTTTCTTT. Using reference TRBV5-5 and TRBJ1-1 for the parts outside the CDR3, the full variable domain is DAGVTQSPTHLIKTRGQQVTLRCSPISGHKSVSWYQQVLGQGPQFIFQYYEKEERGRGNFPDRFSARQFPNYSSELNVNALLLGDSALYLCASSRTASSGAGRAAFFGQGTRLTVV.

J is TRBJ1-1 and V is TRBV30; a weak D match, TRBD1 (6 bases). Trimming shortened V by 6 bases and J by 1 base, and 27 bases separated the two germline ends. The germline CDR1 and CDR2 sequences are GTSNPN and SVGIG (reference sequence). CDR3 size: 18 residues. The chain's CDR3 is CACLRGTTDGTPNTEAFF. CDR3 nucleotides: TGTGCCTGTTTACGAGGGACAACTGACGGCACCCCGAACACTGAAGCTTTCTTT.

The CDR3 reads CASRPPIQETQYF. The CDR3 nucleotides are TGTGCCAGCAGACCACCGATCCAAGAGACCCAGTACTTC. The rearrangement joins TRBV6-5 to TRBJ2-5; D not resolved. This CDR3 region has 13 residues. V was clipped by 6 bases and J by 1 base, with 9 bases between them. The germline CDR1 and CDR2 sequences are MNHEY and SVGAGI.

The gene calls are TRBV28 and TRBJ2-7; 9 nucleotides align to TRBD1. V gave up 5 bases and J gave up 7 bases; unmatched junction bases: 9. The germline gives CDR1 MDHEN, CDR2 SYDVKM. The length of the CDR3 is 14 residues. The CDR3 reads CASSRDRVQKEQYF. The DNA for the CDR3 is TGTGCCAGCAGTAGGGACAGGGTCCAAAAGGAGCAGTACTTC.